The clone carrying this T cell receptor (beta chain) was observed a single time. The data stem from a study of shared clonotypes between healthy human individuals. This CDR3 has 14 amino acids. V gave up 4 bases and J gave up 2 bases, with 10 bases separating them. From germline, CDR1 is KGHSH and CDR2 LQKENI. TCRdb's copy holds only in-frame clones and misses some; the assay was immunoSEQ multiplex PCR. This table holds about 2.3 million clones, about 92% found once. What was sequenced was naive CD4+ T cells from PBMCs. This sample's subset: CD45RA+ positively selected. This clonotype was sampled from a man aged 18 to 29 in good health. Some clones in this sample may be carry-over from other donors' samples. The chain is built from TRBV18 and TRBJ2-3, with no clear D. Here the CDR3 DNA reads TGTGCCAGCTCACTAGGGATCGCCACAGATACGCAGTATTTT. Amino acids: CASSLGIATDTQYF.